The source of this T cell receptor beta chain is a study of shared clonotypes between healthy human individuals. Losses at the gene ends were 2 bases for V and 6 bases for J; bases not matched to a gene: 8. Germline assignment: CDR1 MNHEY and CDR2 SVGAGI. The length of the CDR3 is 15 residues. TCRdb keeps only in-frame clones here, not all; method: immunoSEQ multiplex PCR. The sample lists a few hundred thousand clones, less than 85% occurring once. This clone has just a few counts. The chain employs TRBV6-5 and TRBJ1-1; 8 bases map to TRBD1. The sample comprised memory CD4+ T cells sorted from blood. Subset specified: CD45RA-negative fraction. This sequence originates from a man aged 30 to 39 in good health. The CDR3 sequence is CASSYRGQGGAEAFF. The CDR3 bases are TGTGCCAGCAGTTACAGAGGACAGGGAGGCGCTGAAGCTTTCTTT.